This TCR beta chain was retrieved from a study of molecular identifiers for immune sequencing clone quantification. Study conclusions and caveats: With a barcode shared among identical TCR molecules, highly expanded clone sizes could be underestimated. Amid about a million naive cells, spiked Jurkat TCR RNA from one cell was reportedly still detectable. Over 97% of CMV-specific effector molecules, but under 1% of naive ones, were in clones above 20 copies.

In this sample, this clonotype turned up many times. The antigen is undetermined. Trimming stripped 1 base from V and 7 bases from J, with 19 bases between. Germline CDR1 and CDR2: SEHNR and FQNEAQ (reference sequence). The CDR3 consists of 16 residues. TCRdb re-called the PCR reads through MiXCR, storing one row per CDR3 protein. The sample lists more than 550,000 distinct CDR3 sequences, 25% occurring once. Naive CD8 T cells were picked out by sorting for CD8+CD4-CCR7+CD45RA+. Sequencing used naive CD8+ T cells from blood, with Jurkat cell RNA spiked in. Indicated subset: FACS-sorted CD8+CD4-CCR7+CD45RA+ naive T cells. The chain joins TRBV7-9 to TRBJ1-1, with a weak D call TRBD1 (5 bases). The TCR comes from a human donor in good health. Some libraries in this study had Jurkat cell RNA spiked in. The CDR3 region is CASSLGRAGIFIEAFF. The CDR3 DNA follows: TGTGCCAGCAGCTTAGGCCGGGCAGGGATATTTATTGAAGCTTTCTTT.